What follows are 2 T cell receptor beta chains derived from one specimen sequenced in a study of cytomegalovirus exposure and HLA in healthy donors. PCR involved 60 Vbeta and 13 Jbeta primers. TCRdb keeps only in-frame clones here, not all; method: immunoSEQ multiplex PCR. The sample holds about 94,000 clones; around four fifths are singletons and the top ten take more than 6%. Sequencing used PBMCs. Receptor source: a middle-aged man in good health and CMV-seropositive.

The chain has TRBV5-1 and TRBJ1-2; TRBD1 might be the D (5 bases). This CDR3 spans 14 amino acids. Trimming pared 4 bases from V and 5 bases from J, leaving 15 bases between. Germline loops: CDR1 SGHRS, CDR2 YFSETQ. The CDR3 nucleotides read TGCGCCAGCAGCCAGGAGGGGCTAATATATGGCTACACCTTC. Translating gives CASSQEGLIYGYTF.

The rearrangement joins TRBV7-6 to TRBJ2-3, with D tentatively TRBD2 (6 bases). The CDR3 is 15 residues long. V was shortened by 4 bases and J by 4 bases, with 15 bases between the two germline ends. The germline V gene has CDR1 SGHVS and CDR2 FNYEAQ. The DNA of the CDR3 is TGTGCCAGCAGCTCGAGCGGTGGGGGGTCAGATACGCAGTATTTT. It specifies CASSSSGGGSDTQYF.